Below are 23 T cell receptor beta chains sequenced from a single sample in a study of early T cells in non-severe SARS-CoV-2 infection. TCRdb ran MiXCR on the 5' RACE reads and lists one entry per CDR3 protein. The sample has about 31,000 distinct CDR3 sequences, roughly 7.1% seen once. Material: whole blood, obtained at baseline. The receptors come from an adult who was a healthcare worker with PCR-confirmed SARS-CoV-2 infection or an uninfected control (not recorded which).

This clonotype showed up many times. CDR3 sequence reads: CSARDNRGLGQFF. CDR3 sequence (DNA): TGCAGTGCTAGAGATAATCGGGGTCTGGGGCAGTTCTTC. The rearrangement uses TRBV20-1 and TRBJ2-1; perhaps TRBD2 as D (5 bases). Germline V gene sequence: CDR1 DFQATT, CDR2 SNEGSKA (reference sequence). The CDR3 is 13 amino acids. With 0 bases removed from V and 12 bases from J, the gap between germline ends came to 15 bases.

Of note for this clonotype: The CDR3 end shows no conserved phenylalanine or tryptophan, and so a read error is likely. This rearrangement joins TRBV10-3 to TRBJ2-7; maybe TRBD2 (6 bases). The CDR3 covers 15 residues. CDR1 and CDR2 from the germline V gene are ENHRY and SYGVKD. Trimming pared 6 bases from V and 3 bases from J, leaving 18 bases between. The CDR3 is CAIRPGDSLNYEQYI. As DNA, the CDR3 is TGTGCCATCAGGCCCGGGGACTCCCTGAACTACGAGCAGTACATC.

This clonotype showed up many times. This chain links TRBV24-1 with TRBJ2-5, with 7 bases lining up with TRBD1. The CDR3 has 14 amino acids. Germline values: CDR1 KGHDR, CDR2 SFDVKD. V shed 4 bases, J shed 2 bases, and the junction held 3 bases outside the gene matches. The CDR3 region is CATSDVRGQETQYF. CDR3 coding DNA: TGTGCCACCAGTGACGTCAGGGGGCAAGAGACCCAGTACTTC.

Only a few counts were recorded for this clonotype. V gene TRBV28 combines with J gene TRBJ2-7, with 7 bases identical to TRBD2. The V gene end was trimmed by 4 bases and the J gene end by 2 bases; junction bases not matched to a gene: 8. Looked up from germline, CDR1 is MDHEN and CDR2 is SYDVKM. There are 15 residues in the CDR3. The CDR3 here is CASSSTSVGTYEQYF. The DNA for the CDR3 is TGTGCCAGCAGTTCAACTAGCGTCGGTACCTACGAGCAGTACTTC. Full variable domain (remainder filled in from reference TRBV28 and TRBJ2-7): DVKVTQSSRYLVKRTGEKVFLECVQDMDHENMFWYRQDPGLGLRLIYFSYDVKMKEKGDIPEGYSVSREKKERFSLILESASTNQTSMYLCASSSTSVGTYEQYFGPGTRLTVT.

The chain employs TRBV4-2 and TRBJ2-7; D perhaps matches TRBD2 (5 bases). Trimming removed 0 bases at V and 4 bases at J, with 13 bases between. This CDR3 is 15 amino acids long. Per germline, CDR1 LGHNA and CDR2 YNFKEQ. The CDR3 loop reads CASSQDRGSLYEQYF. CDR3 DNA: TGTGCCAGCAGCCAAGATCGTGGGAGTCTATACGAGCAGTACTTC.

The chain recombines TRBV7-2 with TRBJ2-3, with D perhaps matching TRBD2 (6 bases). CDR3 length equals 15 residues. Germline V gives CDR1 SGHTA, CDR2 FQGNSA. Trimming took off 5 bases at V and 3 bases at J, with 15 bases between the two ends. CDR3 residues: CASSATNGRTDTQYF. The CDR3 nucleotides read TGTGCCAGCAGCGCAACGAACGGGAGAACAGATACGCAGTATTTT.

This clonotype turned up a few times. The chain has TRBV24-1 and TRBJ2-6; a possible D gene is TRBD2 (5 bases). V lost 6 bases to trimming and J lost 0 bases, with 17 bases between them. From germline, CDR1 is KGHDR and CDR2 SFDVKD. This CDR3 region has 18 residues. For the CDR3, the DNA is TGTGCCACCAGTCCTAAATGGGAGAATCCCTCTGGGGCCAACGTCCTGACTTTC. Residues: CATSPKWENPSGANVLTF.

The chain is built from TRBV28 and TRBJ2-1; D gene unclear. This CDR3 region has 12 residues. Trimming shortened V by 5 bases and J by 14 bases, and 16 bases separated the two germline ends. Germline loops: CDR1 MDHEN, CDR2 SYDVKM. The CDR3 DNA reads TGTGCCAGCAGTCCTTCCAGAATTTTTAAGTTCTTC. Its protein product is CASSPSRIFKFF.

The chain couples TRBV28 to TRBJ1-1; D is undetermined. V lost 8 bases, J lost 0 bases, and 4 bases lay in between. Germline V gene sequence: CDR1 MDHEN, CDR2 SYDVKM. CDR3 length: 11 residues. The CDR3, as DNA: TGTGCCAGCTATTTGAACACTGAAGCTTTCTTT. Encoded protein: CASYLNTEAFF.

This clonotype was seen only a few times. The chain combines TRBV19 with TRBJ2-1; TRBD2 matches at 8 bases. The CDR3 is 13 amino acids. The V and J ends lost 8 bases and 3 bases, in that order; junction bases with no gene match: 3. The germline V gene has CDR1 LNHDA and CDR2 SQIVND (reference sequence). This CDR3 is CASSGLDYNEQFF. The CDR3 DNA is TGTGCCAGTTCGGGACTAGACTACAATGAGCAGTTCTTC.

This clonotype has ten or more counts. The V and J genes are TRBV20-1 and TRBJ2-1, with 8 bases identical to TRBD1. There are 15 residues in the CDR3. V gave up 6 bases and J gave up 6 bases; unmatched junction bases: 13. The germline gives CDR1 DFQATT, CDR2 SNEGSKA (reference sequence). CDR3 DNA sequence: TGCAGTGCCAGGGTGGGGACAGGCCCACGCAATGAGCAGTTCTTC. Translating it yields CSARVGTGPRNEQFF.

The chain links TRBV6-2 or TRBV6-3 to TRBJ2-2; TRBD2 matches 11 bases. The CDR3 is 18 amino acids. The germline V gene encodes CDR1 MNHEY and CDR2 SVGEGT. The ends lost 7 bases at V and 6 bases at J; junction bases unmatched: 16. The CDR3 is CASTYRLLAGGPAGELFF. The CDR3 nucleotides read TGTGCCAGCACCTACCGACTCTTAGCGGGAGGGCCCGCCGGGGAGCTGTTTTTT.

This clonotype was picked up a small number of times. The rearrangement uses TRBV29-1 and TRBJ2-1, with a tentative D call TRBD1 (6 bases). The germline CDR1 and CDR2 sequences are SQVTM and ANQGSEA. The CDR3 extends over 14 amino acids. V lost 4 bases and J 0 bases, leaving 10 bases between the germline ends. CDR3 residues: CSVVRGFSYNEQFF. CDR3 nucleotides: TGCAGCGTTGTTAGGGGGTTCTCCTACAATGAGCAGTTCTTC.

This clonotype was counted at least ten times. The chain links TRBV5-5 to TRBJ1-2; TRBD1 is a possible D gene (5 bases). The CDR3 is made up of 15 amino acids. The germline V gene has CDR1 SGHKS and CDR2 YYEKEE (reference sequence). V was shortened by 2 bases and J by 7 bases, with 18 bases between the two germline ends. CDR3 residues: CASSFVVGGAIGYTF. DNA of the CDR3: TGTGCCAGCAGCTTCGTTGTGGGGGGTGCGATTGGCTACACCTTC. Full variable domain (rest looked up from reference TRBV5-5 and TRBJ1-2): DAGVTQSPTHLIKTRGQQVTLRCSPISGHKSVSWYQQVLGQGPQFIFQYYEKEERGRGNFPDRFSARQFPNYSSELNVNALLLGDSALYLCASSFVVGGAIGYTFGSGTRLTVV.

This clonotype came up many times. This chain connects TRBV9 to TRBJ2-1; D is possibly TRBD2 (6 bases). Germline V gives CDR1 SGDLS, CDR2 YYNGEE. The CDR3 loop spans 16 amino acids. V was cut by 3 bases and J by 8 bases, with 21 bases left in between. CDR3 amino acids: CASSARAGPDSDEQFF. In DNA form, the CDR3 reads TGTGCCAGCAGCGCTCGGGCGGGACCTGATTCCGATGAGCAGTTCTTC.

Turning to this clonotype: Being one base from a much bigger clone, this may be a read error. The chain recombines TRBV6-2 or TRBV6-3 with TRBJ2-1; TRBD2 agrees at 10 bases. The CDR3 runs 19 residues. The germline gives CDR1 MNHEY, CDR2 SVGEGT. The V segment lost 4 bases and the J segment 9 bases; nucleotides outside the gene matches: 21. The CDR3 nucleotides read TGTGCCAGCAGTTCGGTCAAGCTAGCGGGAGATTCGTTATCCGGTGAGCAGTTCTTC. It yields the protein CASSSVKLAGDSLSGEQFF.

This clonotype turned up a few times. The rearrangement uses TRBV5-6 and TRBJ2-2; no firm D call. The CDR3 is 12 residues long. Deletions cut 4 bases from V and 5 bases from J, with 6 bases between. Germline lookup yields CDR1 SGHDT and CDR2 YYEEEE. This CDR3 is CASSQMTGELFF. The CDR3 DNA is TGTGCCAGCAGCCAGATGACCGGGGAGCTGTTTTTT.

Only a few counts were recorded for this clonotype. The rearrangement uses TRBV11-2 and TRBJ2-7; D unresolved. Trimming took off 0 bases at V and 2 bases at J, with 5 bases between the two ends. This CDR3 contains 13 residues. Germline values: CDR1 SGHAT, CDR2 FQNNGV. CDR3 DNA: TGTGCCAGCAGCTTAGAACAACCCTACGAGCAGTACGTC. Translated, it gives CASSLEQPYEQYV.

The chain uses TRBV5-4 and TRBJ2-3, with 7 nucleotides matching TRBD1. V lost 1 base to trimming and J lost 1 base; unmatched junction nucleotides: 6. This CDR3 has 16 amino acids. CDR1 and CDR2 from the germline V gene are SGHNT and YYREEE (reference sequence). Here the CDR3 DNA reads TGTGCCAGCAGCTTGCCCGCCACAGGGGGCACAGATACGCAGTATTTT. Translated, it gives CASSLPATGGTDTQYF.

A word on this clonotype: This may be a read error: a much more frequent sequence differs by one nucleotide. The chain combines TRBV30 with TRBJ2-6, with D perhaps TRBD1 (5 bases). The CDR3 consists of 14 residues. The V gene's germline CDR1 is GTSNPN and CDR2 SVGIG (reference sequence). The CDR3, as DNA: TGTGCCTGGAAGGTCCACTCTGGGGCCAACGTCCTGATTTTC. Its protein product is CAWKVHSGANVLIF.

A few counts support this clonotype. The genes are TRBV7-6 and TRBJ2-2; the match to TRBD1 covers 9 bases. The CDR3 spans 17 residues. V lost 5 bases to trimming and J lost 8 bases; unmatched junction nucleotides: 15. The V gene's germline CDR1 is SGHVS and CDR2 FNYEAQ. CDR3 in amino acids: CASSHKGTGSLTGELFF. In nucleotides, the CDR3 is TGTGCCAGCAGCCACAAAGGGACAGGGTCTCTTACTGGGGAGCTGTTTTTT.

The chain uses TRBV28 and TRBJ1-5; no reliable D call. The CDR3 runs to 12 residues. V dropped 3 bases and J dropped 9 bases, with 9 bases sitting between them. CDR1 and CDR2 from the germline V gene are MDHEN and SYDVKM. The CDR3 loop reads CASSFQPLPQHF. The CDR3 DNA reads as TGTGCCAGCAGTTTTCAGCCCTTGCCCCAGCATTTT.

V and J are TRBV20-1 and TRBJ2-1; 10 positions agree with TRBD1. CDR1 DFQATT and CDR2 SNEGSKA come from the germline V gene (reference sequence). The CDR3 is 12 residues long. The V segment lost 5 bases and the J segment 7 bases; nucleotides outside the gene matches: 2. The CDR3: CSARQGANEQFF. CDR3 bases: TGCAGTGCTCGACAGGGGGCAAATGAGCAGTTCTTC.